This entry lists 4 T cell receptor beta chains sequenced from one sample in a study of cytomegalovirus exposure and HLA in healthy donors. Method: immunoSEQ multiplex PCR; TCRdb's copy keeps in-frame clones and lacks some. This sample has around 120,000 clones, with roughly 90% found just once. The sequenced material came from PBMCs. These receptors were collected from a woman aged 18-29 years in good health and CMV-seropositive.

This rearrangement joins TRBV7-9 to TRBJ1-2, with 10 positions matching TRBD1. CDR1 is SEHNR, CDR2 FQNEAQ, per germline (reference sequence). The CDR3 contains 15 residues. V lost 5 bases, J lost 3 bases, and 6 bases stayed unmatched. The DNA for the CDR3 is TGTGCCAGCAGCGACAGGGGGCGCCGGGACTATGGCTACACCTTC. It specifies CASSDRGRRDYGYTF.

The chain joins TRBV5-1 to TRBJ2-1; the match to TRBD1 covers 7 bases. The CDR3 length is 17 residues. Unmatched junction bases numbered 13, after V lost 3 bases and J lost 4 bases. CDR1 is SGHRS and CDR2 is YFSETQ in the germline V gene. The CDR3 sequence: CASSSRTGEQTYNEQFF. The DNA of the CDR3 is TGCGCCAGCAGCTCCCGAACAGGGGAGCAAACGTACAATGAGCAGTTCTTC.

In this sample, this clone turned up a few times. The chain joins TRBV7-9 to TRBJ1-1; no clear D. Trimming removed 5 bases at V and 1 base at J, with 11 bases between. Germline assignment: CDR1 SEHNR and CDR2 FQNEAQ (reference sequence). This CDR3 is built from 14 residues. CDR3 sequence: CASSGPSSNTEAFF. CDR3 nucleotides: TGTGCCAGCAGCGGGCCCAGCTCGAACACTGAAGCTTTCTTT.

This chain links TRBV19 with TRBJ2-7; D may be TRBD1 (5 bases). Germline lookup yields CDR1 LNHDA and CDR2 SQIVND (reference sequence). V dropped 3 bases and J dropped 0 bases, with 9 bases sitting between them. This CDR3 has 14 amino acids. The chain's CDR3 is CASSITGDSYEQYF. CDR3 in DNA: TGTGCCAGTAGTATTACAGGCGACTCCTACGAGCAGTACTTC.